This T cell receptor beta chain stems from a study of beta chain features in type 1 diabetes. Background on the study: The number of sorted cells examined across all samples was around 99 million.

In total, each donor contributed a single heparinised blood draw that averaged around 110 mL. CD45RO/CCR7/CD25/CD127/CD95/CD27 staining was used to isolate CD4+ naive, central memory, regulatory and stem cell-like memory cells by sorting. CDR3 length: 13 amino acids. The V end was cut by 7 bases, the J end by 2 bases, with 10 bases between. Germline lookup yields CDR1 SGHTA and CDR2 FQGNSA. Study findings and constraints: Researchers report that Type 1 diabetes patients had moderately but significantly shorter TCRB CDR3s across all four CD4+ subsets.

This clone was seen once. Antigen unknown. Expressed TCRB transcripts were sequenced because the entire RNA isolate underwent reverse transcription. This table comes from immunoSEQ multiplex PCR, and its TCRdb copy is limited to in-frame clones, with some not included. The sample carries around 150,000 clones, more than 60% recorded once. The V gene is TRBV7-2, the J gene TRBJ2-3; D gene unclear. The TCR sequence derives from a young man with type 1 diabetes. The sample comprised naive CD4+ T cells from blood. The CDR3 DNA is TGTGCCAGCAAAATATGGGCCACAGATACGCAGTATTTT. The encoded protein is CASKIWATDTQYF. Full variable domain (remainder filled in from reference TRBV7-2 and TRBJ2-3): GAGVSQSPSNKVTEKGKDVELRCDPISGHTALYWYRQSLGQGLEFLIYFQGNSAPDKSGLPSDRFSAERTGGSVSTLTIQRTQQEDSAVYLCASKIWATDTQYFGPGTRLTVL.